The TCR beta chain described here comes from a study of T cells in Graves' hyperthyroidism and ophthalmopathy. Amplification yielded TCR beta CDR3 regions, with RNA transcripts as the source. With the HTBI primer set, the TCR CDR3 went through a first round of RT-PCR. TCRdb re-analysed the multiplex PCR reads in MiXCR, keeping a single row per CDR3 protein. Of some 270,000 distinct CDR3 sequences detected, 10% to 15% appear once; the ten largest clones hold around 7.9%. The CDR3 is 17 amino acids. CDR1 MGHRA and CDR2 YSYEKL come from the germline V gene. The V gene end was trimmed by 4 bases and the J gene end by 0 bases; junction bases not matched to a gene: 5. Using 10 ml of fresh peripheral blood, PBMCs were prepared. Study findings and constraints: With a median lead of around 6.7 months before onset, the model predicted ophthalmopathy. Ophthalmopathy cases were set apart from stable hyperthyroidism by a 13 V-J model. Most clonotypes expanded in thyroid above 0.001 were likewise present in blood.

This clonotype was counted many times. Antigen unknown. This chain links TRBV4-1 with TRBJ2-1; TRBD2 matches at 11 bases. What was sequenced was blood. The receptor comes from a woman in her 30s with Graves' hyperthyroidism that later progressed to Graves' ophthalmopathy. CDR3 sequence (DNA): TGCGCCAGCAGCCCCATAGCGGGAGGGAGCTCCTACAATGAGCAGTTCTTC. Protein product: CASSPIAGGSSYNEQFF.